These 6 T cell receptor beta chains originate from one sample sequenced in a study of blood T cells in healthy people across ages. Primers used in a second PCR of roughly 7 to 12 cycles were a sample-barcoded 5' primer and a J-beta primer mix. TCRdb fed the 5' RACE reads into MiXCR, producing one record per CDR3 protein. This sample yields 600,000 to 1,000,000 distinct CDR3 sequences, of which more than 20% are seen a single time; approximately 3.7% belongs to the top ten. The sample was also reused in another study, on T cells of mothers and their children.

Sequenced sample: blood. These receptors were collected from a boy aged 10-17 years in good health.

The V gene is TRBV7-3, the J gene TRBJ1-1; 8 bases line up with TRBD1. The V gene end was trimmed by 2 bases and the J gene end by 4 bases; junction bases not matched to a gene: 6. Per the germline V gene, CDR1 is SGHTA and CDR2 is FQGTGA. The CDR3 has 15 residues. The CDR3 loop reads CASSLSGQGRTEAFF. The CDR3 DNA reads as TGTGCCAGCAGCTTATCCGGACAGGGCCGCACTGAAGCTTTCTTT.

The genes are TRBV2 and TRBJ2-3; D possibly matches TRBD1 or TRBD2 (5 bases each). Germline loops: CDR1 SNHLY, CDR2 FYNNEI. The CDR3 has 15 residues. The V end was cut by 5 bases, the J end by 10 bases, with 22 bases between. CDR3 protein: CASSTPGRNSEAQYF. The CDR3 DNA is TGTGCCAGCAGTACGCCGGGACGGAACAGCGAGGCGCAGTATTTT.

The chain joins TRBV7-9 to TRBJ2-7, with D unclear. The CDR3 loop spans 15 amino acids. V lost 2 bases and J 0 bases, leaving 11 bases between the germline ends. The germline gives CDR1 SEHNR, CDR2 FQNEAQ (reference sequence). CDR3 sequence: CASSLSSQSSYEQYF. DNA of the CDR3: TGTGCCAGCAGCTTATCCAGTCAGAGCTCCTACGAGCAGTACTTC.

The chain is built from TRBV6-1 and TRBJ1-3, with D possibly TRBD1 on 5 matching bases. V lost 8 bases and J lost 0, with 17 bases in between. Germline CDR1 and CDR2: MNHNS and SASEGT. The CDR3 is 16 amino acids. The CDR3 sequence: CASGGTERLSGNTIYF. DNA of the CDR3: TGTGCCAGCGGTGGGACTGAGCGACTCTCTGGAAACACCATATATTTT.

V gene TRBV10-3 combines with J gene TRBJ2-1; D perhaps matches TRBD2 (6 bases). The DNA end lines up better with TRBJ2-5; the J call may be wrong. This CDR3 has 14 residues. Germline CDR1 reads ENHRY; CDR2 reads SYGVKD. CDR3 nucleotide sequence: TGTGCCATCAGTGAGTCGACTAGACAGGAGACCCAGTACTTC. Translating it yields CAISESTRQETQYF.

The chain uses TRBV18 and TRBJ2-5; the D is unclear. CDR1 KGHSH and CDR2 LQKENI come from the germline V gene. Trimming stripped 7 bases from V and 4 bases from J, with 22 bases between. The CDR3 has 16 amino acids. The CDR3 DNA reads as TGTGCCAGCTGCTCAACCACGCCTCCAGGACGAGAGACCCAGTACTTC. Translation: CASCSTTPPGRETQYF.